This T cell receptor (beta chain) was sequenced for a study of CD8 T cells in Susac syndrome. Study details: When blood was drawn, patients with Susac syndrome were on intravenous immunoglobulin alone, on corticosteroids, or therapy-naive.

Random hexamers were used to reverse transcribe an amount of roughly 0.45 to 1 ug RNA. MiXCR, applied by TCRdb to the immunoSEQ multiplex PCR reads, yields one record per CDR3 protein. The data hold about 150,000 distinct CDR3 sequences, with around 96% observed a single time. The CDR3 runs to 16 residues. The V segment lost 4 bases and the J segment 2 bases; nucleotides outside the gene matches: 8. Germline V lookup: CDR1 SGHRS, CDR2 YFSETQ. The specimen sequenced was CD4+ T cells from PBMCs. The receptor comes from a human donor with Susac syndrome. This sequence joins TRBV5-1 and TRBJ1-5, with 8 bases fitting TRBD1. CDR3 in amino acids: CASSPGQGGGNQPQHF. As DNA, the CDR3 is TGCGCCAGCAGCCCCGGACAGGGAGGGGGCAATCAGCCCCAGCATTTT. Together with reference TRBV5-1 and TRBJ1-5, the CDR3 gives the full variable domain: KAGVTQTPRYLIKTRGQQVTLSCSPISGHRSVSWYQQTPGQGLQFLFEYFSETQRNKGNFPGRFSGRQFSNSRSEMNVSTLELGDSALYLCASSPGQGGGNQPQHFGDGTRLSIL.